Following are 7 T cell receptor beta chains from one sample sequenced in a study of Graves' ophthalmopathy and Graves' hyperthyroidism. Transcripts of RNA were the source for amplifying TCR beta CDR3 regions. Second-round multiplex PCR came after first-round RT-PCR with HTBI primers. TCRdb re-derived calls from the multiplex PCR reads in MiXCR, one entry per CDR3 protein. The sample contains about half a million distinct CDR3 sequences, approximately 15% of which appear only once. Specimen: blood. The receptor source for this set is a woman in her 30s with Graves' ophthalmopathy.

As regards this clonotype: Germline and junction disagree at one end, which may indicate a read error. The chain links TRBV7-9 to TRBJ2-5, with D uncertain. This CDR3 region has 13 residues. Germline CDR1 SEHNR, CDR2 FQNEAQ (reference sequence). This chain's CDR3 is CASGLKLQETQYF. The CDR3 DNA sequence: TGTGCCAGCGGCTTAAAGCTCCAAGAGACCCAGTACTTC.

V is TRBV4-2 and J is TRBJ1-5, with D perhaps TRBD1 (6 bases). V lost 0 bases to trimming and J lost 1 base, with 13 bases between them. CDR1 is LGHNA, CDR2 YNFKEQ, per germline. This CDR3 contains 17 residues. CDR3 loop: CASSQEGGRGSNQPQHF. Here the CDR3 DNA reads TGTGCCAGCAGCCAAGAAGGTGGCAGGGGAAGCAATCAGCCCCAGCATTTT.

The sample holds many counts of this clonotype. V gene TRBV20-1 combines with J gene TRBJ2-7; 10 nucleotides line up with TRBD1. The CDR3 length is 14 residues. The V gene end was trimmed by 3 bases and the J gene end by 7 bases; junction bases not matched to a gene: 9. Germline CDR1 reads DFQATT; CDR2 reads SNEGSKA (reference sequence). The CDR3 reads CSASTGTGVGEQYF. The CDR3 DNA sequence: TGCAGTGCTAGTACCGGGACAGGGGTCGGGGAGCAGTACTTC.

This clonotype was counted a few times. V and J are TRBV5-1 and TRBJ2-3, with 9 bases fitting TRBD2. Germline trimming cut 0 bases from V and 2 bases from J; bases unmatched to any gene: 7. Germline values: CDR1 SGHRS, CDR2 YFSETQ. This CDR3 spans 17 amino acids. CDR3 nucleotide sequence: TGCGCCAGCAGCTTGGCCTCCCGACTAGCGGTCACAGATACGCAGTATTTT. Translation gives CASSLASRLAVTDTQYF.

This clonotype was seen ten or more times. This chain links TRBV12-3 or TRBV12-4 with TRBJ2-3, with TRBD1 as a possible D gene (5 bases). V gave up 7 bases and J gave up 0 bases, with 17 bases separating them. There are 16 residues in the CDR3. The CDR3 protein is CASTPDRGLSTDTQYF. CDR3 DNA: TGTGCCAGCACCCCGGATAGGGGATTGAGCACAGATACGCAGTATTTT.

This clonotype was seen ten or more times. The chain combines TRBV20-1 with TRBJ1-6; D gene unclear. This CDR3 comprises 16 residues. The V end lost 0 bases, the J end lost 7 bases, and 16 bases lay between the germline ends. CDR1 is DFQATT and CDR2 is SNEGSKA in the germline V gene (reference sequence). CDR3 nucleotides: TGCAGTGCTAGAGATCGTAGGAACTCGAGGAATTCACCCCTCCACTTT. Amino acid sequence: CSARDRRNSRNSPLHF.

This clonotype was counted at least ten times. The gene calls are TRBV5-1 and TRBJ1-1; unclear D gene. CDR3 length: 13 amino acids. Trimming cost V 9 bases and J 2 bases, with 14 bases left between them. Germline CDR1 is SGHRS and CDR2 is YFSETQ. Here the CDR3 DNA reads TGCGCCACCTCGACGGAAATCAACACTGAAGCTTTCTTT. Its translation is CATSTEINTEAFF. Drawing the rest from reference TRBV5-1 and TRBJ1-1, the complete variable domain is KAGVTQTPRYLIKTRGQQVTLSCSPISGHRSVSWYQQTPGQGLQFLFEYFSETQRNKGNFPGRFSGRQFSNSRSEMNVSTLELGDSALYLCATSTEINTEAFFGQGTRLTVV.